This is a list of T cell receptor beta chains from one sample in a study of shared clonotypes between healthy human individuals. Assay used: immunoSEQ multiplex PCR; TCRdb lists only in-frame clones, some missing. The sample includes hundreds of thousands of clones, 95% to 98% of them seen just once. The source material was naive CD8+ T cells sorted from blood. The receptors here all came from a man younger than 45 in good health. The CDR3 runs from the conserved cysteine through the conserved F or W. The D gene is left open where the match is weak. The size field is filled for only some rows; it gives once, few, many or a size class.

J: TRBJ2-7; size: NA; V: TRBV11-2; D: NA; CDR3: CASSLRGRVYEQYF; DNA: TGTGCCAGCAGCCTCCGGGGGCGGGTCTACGAGCAGTACTTC
J: TRBJ1-4; size: NA; V: TRBV5-6; D: NA; CDR3: CASSLGIGRGEKLFF; DNA: TGTGCCAGCAGCTTGGGAATCGGCAGGGGTGAAAAACTGTTTTTT
J: TRBJ1-1; size: NA; V: TRBV6-4; D: NA; CDR3: CASSDVQGAEAFF; DNA: TGTGCCAGCAGTGACGTCCAGGGCGCTGAAGCTTTCTTT
J: TRBJ2-7; size: NA; V: TRBV20-1; D: NA; CDR3: CSARDDYEQYF; DNA: TGCAGTGCTAGAGATGACTACGAGCAGTACTTC
J: TRBJ2-3; size: NA; V: TRBV28; D: NA; CDR3: CATEDSTDTQYF; DNA: TGTGCCACCGAAGACAGCACAGATACGCAGTATTTT
J: TRBJ2-1; size: NA; V: TRBV25-1; D: TRBD1; CDR3: CASRPGTGGGNEQFF; DNA: TGTGCCAGCCGTCCCGGGACAGGGGGCGGGAATGAGCAGTTCTTC
J: TRBJ2-6; size: once; V: TRBV4-2; D: NA; CDR3: CASSHPTAGPDSGANVLTF; DNA: TGTGCCAGCAGCCATCCGACGGCAGGTCCAGACTCTGGGGCCAACGTCCTGACTTTC
J: TRBJ2-5; size: NA; V: TRBV9; D: NA; CDR3: CASSEAHSNQETQYF; DNA: TGTGCCAGCAGCGAAGCGCACAGCAACCAAGAGACCCAGTACTTC
J: TRBJ2-3; size: NA; V: TRBV7-8; D: TRBD2; CDR3: CASSLVALAGTDTQYF; DNA: TGTGCCAGCAGCTTAGTCGCACTAGCGGGGACAGATACGCAGTATTTT
J: TRBJ1-5; size: NA; V: TRBV7-9; D: TRBD1; CDR3: CASSSMDRGGNQPQHF; DNA: TGTGCCAGCAGCTCTATGGACAGGGGAGGCAATCAGCCCCAGCATTTT
J: TRBJ1-1; size: NA; V: TRBV7-9; D: NA; CDR3: CASSPRLQGSDTEAFF; DNA: TGTGCCAGCAGCCCCCGTCTACAGGGTTCGGACACTGAAGCTTTCTTT
J: TRBJ2-7; size: NA; V: TRBV10-3; D: NA; CDR3: CAISDGSGAYEQYF; DNA: TGTGCCATCAGTGATGGATCGGGGGCCTACGAGCAGTACTTC
J: TRBJ2-1; size: once; V: TRBV5-1; D: NA; CDR3: CASGPQEGEMYNEQFF; DNA: TGCGCCAGCGGCCCCCAAGAAGGGGAAATGTACAATGAGCAGTTCTTC
J: TRBJ2-7; size: NA; V: TRBV2; D: TRBD1; CDR3: CASSVPGQGALDEGEQYF; DNA: TGTGCCAGCAGTGTCCCGGGACAGGGGGCCCTAGACGAGGGCGAGCAGTACTTC
J: TRBJ2-1; size: NA; V: TRBV7-9; D: NA; CDR3: CASSLASTEQFF; DNA: TGTGCCAGCAGCTTGGCTAGTACTGAGCAGTTCTTC
J: TRBJ2-5; size: NA; V: TRBV6-5; D: NA; CDR3: CASAPFFEETQYF; DNA: TGTGCCAGCGCTCCCTTTTTCGAAGAGACCCAGTACTTC
J: TRBJ2-7; size: NA; V: TRBV7-9; D: NA; CDR3: CASSFRGFEQYF; DNA: TGTGCCAGCAGCTTTCGGGGGTTCGAGCAGTACTTC
J: TRBJ2-7; size: NA; V: TRBV5-1; D: TRBD2; CDR3: CASSSTSGRAYEQYF; DNA: TGCGCCAGCAGCTCAACTAGCGGGAGGGCCTACGAGCAGTACTTC
J: TRBJ2-5; size: NA; V: TRBV7-2; D: NA; CDR3: CASSQPPQETQYF; DNA: TGTGCCAGCAGCCAACCCCCCCAAGAGACCCAGTACTTC
J: TRBJ2-1; size: NA; V: TRBV15; D: TRBD2; CDR3: CATYPGLAAYNEQFF; DNA: TGTGCCACGTACCCGGGACTAGCGGCCTACAATGAGCAGTTCTTC
J: TRBJ2-1; size: NA; V: TRBV7-9; D: TRBD1; CDR3: CASSSSTGIRADEQFF; DNA: TGTGCCAGCAGCTCCTCGACAGGGATAAGGGCAGATGAGCAGTTCTTC
J: TRBJ1-5; size: NA; V: TRBV7-8; D: NA; CDR3: CASSLVRWQSNQPQHF; DNA: TGTGCCAGCAGCTTAGTCAGGTGGCAGAGCAATCAGCCCCAGCATTTT
J: TRBJ2-1; size: NA; V: TRBV4-1; D: TRBD2; CDR3: CASLGGSGILGADEQFF; DNA: TGCGCCAGTCTGGGGGGTAGCGGGATCCTTGGGGCTGATGAGCAGTTCTTC
J: TRBJ1-2; size: NA; V: TRBV5-4; D: NA; CDR3: CASSALGGDGYTF; DNA: TGTGCCAGCAGCGCTTTGGGAGGGGATGGCTACACCTTC
J: TRBJ2-7; size: NA; V: TRBV13; D: NA; CDR3: CASSFLGSGVREQYF; DNA: TGTGCCAGCAGCTTCCTTGGTTCCGGGGTAAGGGAGCAGTACTTC
J: TRBJ2-3; size: NA; V: TRBV14; D: NA; CDR3: CASSQVIRTDTQYF; DNA: TGTGCCAGCAGCCAAGTCATAAGGACAGATACGCAGTATTTT
J: TRBJ2-1; size: NA; V: TRBV7-9; D: NA; CDR3: CASSPIRGGDRVDEQFF; DNA: TGTGCCAGCAGCCCAATAAGGGGGGGCGACAGGGTTGATGAGCAGTTCTTC
J: TRBJ2-3; size: NA; V: TRBV7-9; D: TRBD2; CDR3: CASSPRAGGRDTQYF; DNA: TGTGCCAGCAGCCCCAGAGCGGGAGGGAGGGATACGCAGTATTTT
J: TRBJ1-1; size: NA; V: TRBV7-6; D: TRBD1; CDR3: CASSPKPGQGSVEAFF; DNA: TGTGCCAGCAGCCCCAAGCCGGGACAGGGCTCCGTTGAAGCTTTCTTT
J: TRBJ1-2; size: NA; V: TRBV6-5; D: NA; CDR3: CATNTPDYGYTF; DNA: TGTGCCACGAACACGCCGGACTATGGCTACACCTTC
J: TRBJ1-4; size: once; V: TRBV7-9; D: TRBD1; CDR3: CASSPRQGSEKLFF; DNA: TGTGCCAGCAGCCCTAGACAGGGTTCAGAAAAACTGTTTTTT
J: TRBJ2-1; size: NA; V: TRBV19; D: TRBD2; CDR3: CASSIRTSGRRDEQFF; DNA: TGTGCCAGTAGTATTAGGACTAGCGGGAGACGGGATGAGCAGTTCTTC
J: TRBJ1-2; size: NA; V: TRBV4-1; D: NA; CDR3: CASSQRTSYGYTF; DNA: TGCGCCAGCAGCCAACGCACGTCCTATGGCTACACCTTC
J: TRBJ1-2; size: NA; V: TRBV27; D: NA; CDR3: CASTSGRHQGGYTF; DNA: TGTGCCAGCACTTCCGGACGGCACCAGGGGGGCTACACCTTC
J: TRBJ2-3; size: NA; V: TRBV28; D: NA; CDR3: CASFGRLWDTQYF; DNA: TGTGCCAGCTTTGGACGCCTCTGGGATACGCAGTATTTT
J: TRBJ1-4; size: NA; V: TRBV2; D: NA; CDR3: CASSPGIQANEKLFF; DNA: TGTGCCAGCAGTCCCGGGATTCAGGCTAATGAAAAACTGTTTTTT
J: TRBJ2-1; size: NA; V: TRBV11-2; D: NA; CDR3: CASSNWAGSSYNEQFF; DNA: TGTGCCAGCAGCAACTGGGCAGGAAGCTCCTACAATGAGCAGTTCTTC
J: TRBJ1-5; size: NA; V: TRBV15; D: NA; CDR3: CATSWSQTAFDQPQHF; DNA: TGTGCCACCAGCTGGAGCCAAACAGCTTTCGATCAGCCCCAGCATTTT
J: TRBJ2-7; size: NA; V: TRBV7-9; D: NA; CDR3: CASSLQVEQYF; DNA: TGTGCCAGCAGCCTCCAGGTCGAGCAGTACTTC
J: TRBJ2-7; size: NA; V: TRBV7-9; D: TRBD1; CDR3: CASSWGQGRPYEQYF; DNA: TGTGCCAGCAGCTGGGGACAGGGGCGCCCCTACGAGCAGTACTTC
J: TRBJ1-5; size: once; V: TRBV5-6; D: NA; CDR3: CASSLWTASNQPQHF; DNA: TGTGCCAGCAGCTTGTGGACCGCTAGCAATCAGCCCCAGCATTTT